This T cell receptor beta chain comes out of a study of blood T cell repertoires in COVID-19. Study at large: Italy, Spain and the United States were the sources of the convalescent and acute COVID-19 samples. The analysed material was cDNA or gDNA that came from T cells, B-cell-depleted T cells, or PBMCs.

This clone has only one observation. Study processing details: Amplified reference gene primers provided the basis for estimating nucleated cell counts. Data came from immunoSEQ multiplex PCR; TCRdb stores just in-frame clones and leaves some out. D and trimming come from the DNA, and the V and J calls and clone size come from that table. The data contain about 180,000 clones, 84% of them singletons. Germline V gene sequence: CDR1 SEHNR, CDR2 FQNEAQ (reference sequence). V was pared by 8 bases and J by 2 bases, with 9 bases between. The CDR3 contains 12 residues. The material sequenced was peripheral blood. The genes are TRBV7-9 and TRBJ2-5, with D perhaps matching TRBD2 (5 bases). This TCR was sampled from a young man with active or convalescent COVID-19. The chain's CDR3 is CASDGDQETQYF. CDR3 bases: TGTGCCAGCGACGGGGATCAAGAGACCCAGTACTTC.